This T cell receptor (beta chain) was documented in a study of T cells in Graves' hyperthyroidism and ophthalmopathy. Broader study findings: Ophthalmopathy, which appeared later, was predicted by the model a median around 6.9 months before onset.

On this clonotype: What it binds is not known. Lacking the conserved final phenylalanine or tryptophan, this CDR3 likely reflects a read error.

Authors of the study amplified TCR beta CDR3 regions from RNA transcripts. TCR CDR3 regions were first amplified by RT-PCR with HTBI primers. Using its own MiXCR run on the multiplex PCR reads, TCRdb lists one record per CDR3 protein. The table lists 75,000 to 100,000 distinct CDR3 sequences, approximately 40% of them singletons. The CDR3 is made up of 13 amino acids. CDR1 SGHAT and CDR2 FQNNGV come from the germline V gene. V lost 3 bases and J lost 3, with 8 bases in between. Diagnosing involved the use of clinical symptoms, serum thyroxine and TRAb, thyroid ultrasound and orbital computed tomography.

The sequencing input was peripheral blood or thyroid tissue (not recorded which). The sequence was collected from a young woman with Graves' hyperthyroidism. V and J are TRBV11-2 and TRBJ1-1; D is undetermined. CDR3 loop: CASSLQPYTEAFS. CDR3 nucleotides: TGTGCCAGCAGCTTGCAGCCCTACACTGAAGCTTTCTCT.